The rows below give T cell receptor beta chains drawn from one sample of a study of T cells in localized non-small cell lung cancer. Generated by immunoSEQ multiplex PCR, the TCRdb table keeps only in-frame clones and is missing some. The table shows approximately 41,000 clones, with 88% occurring only once. The sequences come from peripheral blood, collected before any cancer treatment. The receptors stem from an older female donor with stage I squamous cell lung carcinoma. The CDR3 runs from the conserved cysteine through the conserved F or W. The D gene is left open where the match is weak. The listing skips clone size in some rows; elsewhere it reads once, few, many or a size class.

V gene,D gene,clone size,J gene,CDR3 DNA,CDR3 protein
TRBV14,TRBD1,.,TRBJ1-4,TGTGCCAGCAGCCAAGATATCACAGGGGCAACCATTAATGAAAAACTGTTTTTT,CASSQDITGATINEKLFF
TRBV6-1,.,.,TRBJ2-1,TGTGCCAGCAGTGTGACCGCAGGCGCCTACAATGAGCAGTTCTTC,CASSVTAGAYNEQFF
TRBV11-2,.,.,TRBJ2-5,TGTGCCAGCAGCTTAGATCTGTTTGAGGGAGGGGGAGAGACCCAGTACTTC,CASSLDLFEGGGETQYF
TRBV7-9,.,.,TRBJ2-7,TGTGCCAGCAGCTTAGGGGGTCTAGCTGGCTACGAGCAGTACTTC,CASSLGGLAGYEQYF
TRBV7-9,.,medium-sized,TRBJ2-1,TGTGCCAGCAGCCCAAAGCGGGCGAGCTCCTACAATGAGCAGTTCTTC,CASSPKRASSYNEQFF
TRBV9,TRBD2,.,TRBJ2-5,TGTGCCAGCAGCCTGAGAGCGGGGGGACTAGCGGGTGGTGGAGAGACCCAGTACTTC,CASSLRAGGLAGGGETQYF
TRBV6-5,.,.,TRBJ1-1,TGTGCCAGCAGTTACTCGGGGACCGGAGCTGAAGCTTTCTTT,CASSYSGTGAEAFF
TRBV6-6,.,.,TRBJ1-4,TGTGCCAGCAGTTACAGAAGTGCAACTAATGAAAAACTGTTTTTT,CASSYRSATNEKLFF
TRBV6-1,TRBD1,.,TRBJ2-7,TGTGCCAGCAGTGAAGCGGTAGGGACAGCTATCTACGAGCAGTACTTC,CASSEAVGTAIYEQYF
TRBV29-1,.,.,TRBJ2-1,TGCAGCGTGGCTAACAATGAGCAGTTCTTC,CSVANNEQFF
TRBV6-5,.,.,TRBJ2-7,TGTGCCAGCAGTAACCCCGCCTCCTACGAGCAGTACTTC,CASSNPASYEQYF
TRBV18,TRBD1,few,TRBJ2-7,TGTGCCAGCTCACCCCCGGACCAGGGACAGGGGGACCCCTACGAGCAGTACTTC,CASSPPDQGQGDPYEQYF
TRBV4-1,TRBD2,.,TRBJ2-1,TGCGCCAGCAGCCAAGGCACTAGCGGGACATACAATGAGCAGTTCTTC,CASSQGTSGTYNEQFF
TRBV6-1,.,.,TRBJ2-1,TGTGCCAGCAGGGGCCCGGACGGCTACAATGAGCAGTTCTTC,CASRGPDGYNEQFF
TRBV27,.,few,TRBJ2-3,TGTGCCAGCAGTTTAAGGCAGGGCTCAGATACGCAGTATTTT,CASSLRQGSDTQYF
TRBV9,TRBD2,.,TRBJ2-1,TGTGCCAGCGGACCCTATTTGGGACTAGCGGGACTAGAGCAGTTCTTC,CASGPYLGLAGLEQFF
TRBV5-1,.,.,TRBJ2-7,TGCGCCAGCAGCTTGGAAGGTCAGGGTAGCGACGAGCAGTACTTC,CASSLEGQGSDEQYF
TRBV7-2,TRBD1,.,TRBJ1-1,TGTGCCAGCAGCTCCTACAGGGGGCCGGGCACTGAAGCTTTCTTT,CASSSYRGPGTEAFF
TRBV18,TRBD1,.,TRBJ2-7,TGTGCCAGCTCACCAAGGACAGGGGGGTACGAGCAGTACTTC,CASSPRTGGYEQYF
TRBV10-2,.,medium-sized,TRBJ1-5,TGCGCCAGCAGTGAGTCAGGGGGCAATCAGCCCCAGCATTTT,CASSESGGNQPQHF
TRBV5-8,.,.,TRBJ1-4,TGTGCCAGCAGCCTCGGTGGGGCTAATGAAAAACTGTTTTTT,CASSLGGANEKLFF
TRBV18,.,.,TRBJ1-2,TGTGCCAGCTCACCAATTCCGGGCCCCGCAAGGGGAAACTATGGCTACACCTTC,CASSPIPGPARGNYGYTF
TRBV11-2,.,.,TRBJ2-7,TGTGCCAGCAGCTTAGGACCTCTCGGGAGATACGAGCAGTACTTC,CASSLGPLGRYEQYF
TRBV7-9,TRBD2,.,TRBJ2-3,TGTGCCAGCAGCTTTAGCGGGAGGACGGATACGCAGTATTTT,CASSFSGRTDTQYF
TRBV7-6,TRBD1,.,TRBJ1-1,TGTGCCAGCAGCTTAGCGCAGGGGGGCACTGAAGCTTTCTTT,CASSLAQGGTEAFF
TRBV6-5,.,.,TRBJ1-3,TGTGCCAGCAGTCGGGGTGGGGACTCTGGAAACACCATATATTTT,CASSRGGDSGNTIYF
TRBV9,TRBD1,.,TRBJ2-2,TGTGCCAGCAGCGATCCCCAGGGGGCCTTGAGGGGCGGGGAGCTGTTTTTT,CASSDPQGALRGGELFF
TRBV15,.,.,TRBJ1-1,TGTGCCACCAGCAGAACAGGAGAGAACACTGAAGCTTTCTTT,CATSRTGENTEAFF
TRBV27,TRBD2,.,TRBJ2-7,TGTGCCAGCAGTTCTGGACTAGCTCGGAGATCCTACGAGCAGTACTTC,CASSSGLARRSYEQYF
TRBV4-1,.,once,TRBJ2-7,TGCGCCAGCAGCCAAGAGTGGGAGGCCTCGGGACAGTACTTC,CASSQEWEASGQYF
TRBV7-8,.,.,TRBJ2-5,TGTGCCAGCAGCCCTTTGACAGTTCAAGAGACCCAGTACTTC,CASSPLTVQETQYF
TRBV11-1,TRBD2,.,TRBJ2-1,TGTGCCAGCAGCTCACAAGCGGGAGGCCGATACAATGAGCAGTTCTTC,CASSSQAGGRYNEQFF
TRBV7-2,.,once,TRBJ2-1,TGTGCCAGCAGCTTAACAGGCTATGAGCAGTTCTTC,CASSLTGYEQFF
TRBV19,.,few,TRBJ1-1,TGTGCCAGTAAAGGGGATAGACTGAACACTGAAGCTTTCTTT,CASKGDRLNTEAFF
TRBV27,.,.,TRBJ2-6,TGTGCCAGTCACCCCAGTCACTCTGGGGCCAACGTCCTGACTTTC,CASHPSHSGANVLTF
TRBV7-2,.,.,TRBJ2-5,TGTGCCAGCAGCCCCAGGTTTCTAGCGAACCAAGAGACCCAGTACTTC,CASSPRFLANQETQYF
TRBV5-1,TRBD1,.,TRBJ1-4,TGCGCCAGCAGCGTAGACAGGGGCGAAAAACTGTTTTTT,CASSVDRGEKLFF
TRBV11-2,.,.,TRBJ2-2,TGTGCCAGCAGCTTATCACAGAACACCGGGGAGCTGTTTTTT,CASSLSQNTGELFF
TRBV4-3,.,once,TRBJ1-1,TGCGCCAGCAGCCAAGATGAGGAGGGAAAGAACACTGAAGCTTTCTTT,CASSQDEEGKNTEAFF
TRBV13,.,few,TRBJ1-2,TGTGCCAGCAGCTTAGGGGGGAAGTTAGGCTACACCTTC,CASSLGGKLGYTF
TRBV5-4,TRBD2,.,TRBJ2-3,TGTGCCAGCAGCTTGGGTGAGGGAGGGGGCACAGATACGCAGTATTTT,CASSLGEGGGTDTQYF
TRBV7-2,TRBD2,.,TRBJ2-3,TGTGCCAGCAGCTTAGGGGTAGCGGGAACTCCAGATACGCAGTATTTT,CASSLGVAGTPDTQYF
TRBV11-3,TRBD2,.,TRBJ2-1,TGTGCCAGCAGCCCATCTAGCGGGAGCCACAATGAGCAGTTCTTC,CASSPSSGSHNEQFF
TRBV15,TRBD1,.,TRBJ2-7,TGTGCCACCAGCAGAGCCGGGACAGCCAACTCCTACGAGCAGTACTTC,CATSRAGTANSYEQYF
TRBV18,TRBD1,.,TRBJ2-7,TGTGCCAGCTCACCAGACAGGGACGAGCAGTACTTC,CASSPDRDEQYF
TRBV19,TRBD2,.,TRBJ2-3,TGTGCCAGTATTCCAGCGGGAGGGAGCACAGATACGCAGTATTTT,CASIPAGGSTDTQYF
TRBV14,.,.,TRBJ2-1,TGTGCCAGCAGGGAGGAGGGGAATGAGCAGTTCTTC,CASREEGNEQFF
TRBV19,.,.,TRBJ2-6,TGTGCCAGTAGCCCGACTGGGGCCAACGTCCTGACTTTC,CASSPTGANVLTF
TRBV7-6,.,.,TRBJ1-3,TGTGCCAGCAGCTTAGCATCCCCTCGAGGAAGAGACACCATATATTTT,CASSLASPRGRDTIYF
TRBV7-8,TRBD2,.,TRBJ2-7,TGTGCCAGCAGCCCGCCGGGACTAGCGGTTACCTACGAGCAGTACTTC,CASSPPGLAVTYEQYF
TRBV14,.,.,TRBJ2-1,TGTGCCAGCAGCCAAGATAGGCGGTCCTACAATGAGCAGTTCTTC,CASSQDRRSYNEQFF
TRBV19,.,.,TRBJ2-2,TGTGCCAGTAGTTCGGGGGCCACCGGGGAGCTGTTTTTT,CASSSGATGELFF